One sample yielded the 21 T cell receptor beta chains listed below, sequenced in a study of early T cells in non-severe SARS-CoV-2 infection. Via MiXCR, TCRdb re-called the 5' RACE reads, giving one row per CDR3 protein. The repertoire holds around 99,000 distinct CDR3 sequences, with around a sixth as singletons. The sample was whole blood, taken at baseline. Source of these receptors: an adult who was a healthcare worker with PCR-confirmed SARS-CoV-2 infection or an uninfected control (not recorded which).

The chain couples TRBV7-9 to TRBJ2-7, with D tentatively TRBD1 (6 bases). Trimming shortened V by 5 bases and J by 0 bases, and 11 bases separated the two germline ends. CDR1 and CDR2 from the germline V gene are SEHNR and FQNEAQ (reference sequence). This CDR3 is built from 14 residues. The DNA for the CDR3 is TGTGCCAGCAGCCCAAGACAGGCCTCCTACGAGCAGTACTTC. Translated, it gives CASSPRQASYEQYF.

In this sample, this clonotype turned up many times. The CDR3 DNA is TGTGCCAGCTCGCCGGGACAGGGGAATCAGCCCCAGCATTTT. Translation gives CASSPGQGNQPQHF. The chain combines TRBV18 with TRBJ1-5, with 10 bases fitting TRBD1. The junction had 3 bases not matched to a gene; V was cut back by 6 bases and J by 4 bases. The germline gives CDR1 KGHSH, CDR2 LQKENI. The CDR3 is made up of 14 amino acids.

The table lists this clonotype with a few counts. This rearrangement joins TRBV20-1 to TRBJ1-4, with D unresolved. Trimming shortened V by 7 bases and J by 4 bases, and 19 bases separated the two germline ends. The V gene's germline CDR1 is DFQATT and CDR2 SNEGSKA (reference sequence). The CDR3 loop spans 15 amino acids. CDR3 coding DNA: TGCAGTGTTGACCTGCTACCTCGAGTTAATGAAAAACTGTTTTTT. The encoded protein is CSVDLLPRVNEKLFF.

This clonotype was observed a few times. The CDR3 nucleotides read TGTGCCAGCTCACCTACTAGCGGTTCCTACAATGAGCAGTTCTTC. This sequence encodes CASSPTSGSYNEQFF. The chain combines TRBV18 with TRBJ2-1; 8 bases agree with TRBD2. The CDR3 covers 15 residues. Trimming removed 3 bases from V and 1 base from J; junction bases left unmatched: 2. The V gene's germline CDR1 is KGHSH and CDR2 LQKENI.

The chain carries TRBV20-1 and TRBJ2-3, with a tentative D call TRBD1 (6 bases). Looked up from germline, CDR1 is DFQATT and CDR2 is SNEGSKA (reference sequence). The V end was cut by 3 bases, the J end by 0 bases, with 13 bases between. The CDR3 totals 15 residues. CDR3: CSASPHRASTDTQYF. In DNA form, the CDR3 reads TGCAGTGCTAGCCCCCACAGGGCGAGCACAGATACGCAGTATTTT.

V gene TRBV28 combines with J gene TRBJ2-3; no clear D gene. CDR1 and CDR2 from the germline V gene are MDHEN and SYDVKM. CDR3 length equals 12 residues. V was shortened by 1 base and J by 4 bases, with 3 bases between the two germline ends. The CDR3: CASSLSSDTQYF. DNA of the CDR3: TGTGCCAGCAGTTTATCTTCAGATACGCAGTATTTT.

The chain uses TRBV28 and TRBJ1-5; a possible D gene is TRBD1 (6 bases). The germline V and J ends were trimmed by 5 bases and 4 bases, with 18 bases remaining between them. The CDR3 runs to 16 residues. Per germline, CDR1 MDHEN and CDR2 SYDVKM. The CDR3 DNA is TGTGCCAGCAGTCCACTCCCCGGACAGAAGAATCAGCCCCAGCATTTT. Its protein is CASSPLPGQKNQPQHF.

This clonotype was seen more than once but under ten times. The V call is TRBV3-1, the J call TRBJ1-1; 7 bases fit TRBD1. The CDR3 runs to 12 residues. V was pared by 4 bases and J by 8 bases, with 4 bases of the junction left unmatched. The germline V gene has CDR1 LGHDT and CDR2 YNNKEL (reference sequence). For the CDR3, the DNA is TGTGCCAGCAGCCTACGGACAGGCGAAGCTTTCTTT. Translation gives CASSLRTGEAFF.

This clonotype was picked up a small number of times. CDR3 protein: CASRRTGGNQPQHF. The DNA of the CDR3 is TGTGCCAGCAGACGGACAGGGGGCAATCAGCCCCAGCATTTT. The chain has TRBV12-3 or TRBV12-4 and TRBJ1-5, with 9 bases fitting TRBD1. V gave up 6 bases and J gave up 2 bases; unmatched junction bases: 2. The CDR3 runs to 14 residues.

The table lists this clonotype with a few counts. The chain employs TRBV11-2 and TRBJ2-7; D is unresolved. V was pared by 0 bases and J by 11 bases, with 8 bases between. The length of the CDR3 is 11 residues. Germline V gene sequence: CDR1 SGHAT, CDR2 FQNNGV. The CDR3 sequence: CASSLDIRKYF. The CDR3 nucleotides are TGTGCCAGCAGCTTAGATATCCGGAAGTACTTC.

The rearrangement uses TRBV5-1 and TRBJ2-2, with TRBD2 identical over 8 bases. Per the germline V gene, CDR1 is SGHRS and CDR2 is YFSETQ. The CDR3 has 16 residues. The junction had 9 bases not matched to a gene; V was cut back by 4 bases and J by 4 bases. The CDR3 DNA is TGCGCCAGCAGCCCACCGTCCCTAGCGGGCACCGGGGAGCTGTTTTTT. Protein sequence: CASSPPSLAGTGELFF.

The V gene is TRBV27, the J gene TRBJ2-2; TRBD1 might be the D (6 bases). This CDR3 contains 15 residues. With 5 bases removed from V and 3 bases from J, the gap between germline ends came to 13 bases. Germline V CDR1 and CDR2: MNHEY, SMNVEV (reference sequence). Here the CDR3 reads CASSTNREYTGELFF. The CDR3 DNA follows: TGTGCCAGCAGTACCAACAGGGAGTACACCGGGGAGCTGTTTTTT.

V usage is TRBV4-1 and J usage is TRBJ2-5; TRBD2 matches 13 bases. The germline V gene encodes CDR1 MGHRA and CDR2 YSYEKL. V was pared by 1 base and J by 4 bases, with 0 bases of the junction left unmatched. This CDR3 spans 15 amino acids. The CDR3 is CASSQGTSGRETQYF. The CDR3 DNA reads TGCGCCAGCAGCCAAGGGACTAGCGGGAGAGAGACCCAGTACTTC.

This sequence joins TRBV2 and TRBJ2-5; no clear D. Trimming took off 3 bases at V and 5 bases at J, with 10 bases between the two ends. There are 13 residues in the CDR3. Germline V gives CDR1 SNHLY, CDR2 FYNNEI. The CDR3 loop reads CASSERFRETQYF. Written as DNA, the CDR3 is TGTGCCAGCAGTGAGCGGTTTCGGGAGACCCAGTACTTC.

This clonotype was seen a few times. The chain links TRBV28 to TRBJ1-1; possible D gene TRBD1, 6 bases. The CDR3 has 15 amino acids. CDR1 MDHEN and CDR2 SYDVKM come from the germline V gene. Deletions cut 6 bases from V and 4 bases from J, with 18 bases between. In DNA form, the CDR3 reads TGTGCCAGCAGCCCCAATGGGGGGCGATCCACTGAAGCTTTCTTT. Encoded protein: CASSPNGGRSTEAFF.

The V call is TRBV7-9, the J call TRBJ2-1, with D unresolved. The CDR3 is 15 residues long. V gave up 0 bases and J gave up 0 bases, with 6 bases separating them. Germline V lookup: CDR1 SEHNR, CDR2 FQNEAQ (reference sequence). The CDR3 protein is CASSLATHSYNEQFF. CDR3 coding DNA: TGTGCCAGCAGCTTAGCCACTCACTCCTACAATGAGCAGTTCTTC.

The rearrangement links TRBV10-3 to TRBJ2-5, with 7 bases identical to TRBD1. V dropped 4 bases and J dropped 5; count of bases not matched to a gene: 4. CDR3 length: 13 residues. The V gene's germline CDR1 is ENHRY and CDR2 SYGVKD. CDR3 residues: CAISGGGEETQYF. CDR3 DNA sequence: TGTGCCATCAGTGGAGGGGGCGAGGAGACCCAGTACTTC.

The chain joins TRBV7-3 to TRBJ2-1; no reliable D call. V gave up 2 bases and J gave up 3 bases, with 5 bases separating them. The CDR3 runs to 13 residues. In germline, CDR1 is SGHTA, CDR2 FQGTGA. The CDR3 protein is CASSLDLYNEQFF. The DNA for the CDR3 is TGTGCCAGCAGCTTAGACCTCTACAATGAGCAGTTCTTC.

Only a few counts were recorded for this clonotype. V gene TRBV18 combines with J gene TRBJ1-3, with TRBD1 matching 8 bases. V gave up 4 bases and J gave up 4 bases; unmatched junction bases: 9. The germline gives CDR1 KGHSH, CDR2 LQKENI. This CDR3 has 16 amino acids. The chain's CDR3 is CASSHGQGEAGNTIYF. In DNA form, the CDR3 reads TGTGCCAGCTCACACGGACAGGGAGAGGCCGGAAACACCATATATTTT.

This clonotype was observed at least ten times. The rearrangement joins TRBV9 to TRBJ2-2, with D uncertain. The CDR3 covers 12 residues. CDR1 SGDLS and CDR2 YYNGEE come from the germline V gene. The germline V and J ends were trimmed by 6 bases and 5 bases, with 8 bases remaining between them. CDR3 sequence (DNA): TGTGCCAGCAAATCATTTACCGGGGAGCTGTTTTTT. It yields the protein CASKSFTGELFF.

The CDR3 protein is CASSLLAANTGELFF. The CDR3 nucleotides are TGTGCCAGCAGCTTACTCGCGGCGAACACCGGGGAGCTGTTTTTT. The chain combines TRBV7-2 with TRBJ2-2; D is unclear. CDR3 length: 15 amino acids. The germline V gene has CDR1 SGHTA and CDR2 FQGNSA. The germline V and J ends were trimmed by 2 bases and 0 bases, with 7 bases remaining between them.